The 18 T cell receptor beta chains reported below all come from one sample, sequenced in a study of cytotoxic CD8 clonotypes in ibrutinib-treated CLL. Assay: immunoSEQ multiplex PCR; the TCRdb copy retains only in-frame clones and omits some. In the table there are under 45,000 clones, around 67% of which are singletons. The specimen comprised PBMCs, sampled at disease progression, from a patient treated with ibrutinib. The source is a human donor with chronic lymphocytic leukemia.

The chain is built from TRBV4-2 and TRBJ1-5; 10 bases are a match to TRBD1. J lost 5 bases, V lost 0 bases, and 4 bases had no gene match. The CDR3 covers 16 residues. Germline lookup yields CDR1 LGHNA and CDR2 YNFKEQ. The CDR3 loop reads CASSQDRGQGDQPQHF. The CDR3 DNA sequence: TGTGCCAGCAGCCAAGATCGTGGACAGGGGGATCAGCCCCAGCATTTT.

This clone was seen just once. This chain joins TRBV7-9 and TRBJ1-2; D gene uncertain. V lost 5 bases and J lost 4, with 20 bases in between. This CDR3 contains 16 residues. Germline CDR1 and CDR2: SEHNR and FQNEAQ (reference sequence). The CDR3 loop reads CASSLGMEATAYGYTF. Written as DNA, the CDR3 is TGTGCCAGCAGCCTAGGGATGGAAGCCACGGCCTATGGCTACACCTTC.

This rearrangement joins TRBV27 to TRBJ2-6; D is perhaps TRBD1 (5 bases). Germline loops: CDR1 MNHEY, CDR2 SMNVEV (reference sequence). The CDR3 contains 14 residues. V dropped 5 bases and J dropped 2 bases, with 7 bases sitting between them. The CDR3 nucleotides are TGTGCCAGCAGTGCAGGGCCTGGGGCCAACGTCCTGACTTTC. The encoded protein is CASSAGPGANVLTF.

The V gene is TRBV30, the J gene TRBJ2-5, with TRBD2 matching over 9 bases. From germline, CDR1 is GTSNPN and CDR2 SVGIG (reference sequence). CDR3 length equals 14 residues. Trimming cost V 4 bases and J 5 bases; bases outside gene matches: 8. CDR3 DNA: TGTGCCTGGAACCAGGGACTAGCCGAGGAGACCCAGTACTTC. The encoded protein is CAWNQGLAEETQYF. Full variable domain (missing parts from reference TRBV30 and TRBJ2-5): SQTIHQWPATLVQPVGSPLSLECTVEGTSNPNLYWYRQAAGRGLQLLFYSVGIGQISSEVPQNLSASRPQDRQFILSSKKLLLSDSGFYLCAWNQGLAEETQYFGPGTRLLVL.

CDR3 protein: CASSLEGIADTQYF. In DNA form, the CDR3 reads TGTGCCAGCAGCTTAGAAGGGATCGCAGATACGCAGTATTTT. The V gene is TRBV11-2, the J gene TRBJ2-3; no definite D call. The V gene's germline CDR1 is SGHAT and CDR2 FQNNGV. V dropped 0 bases and J dropped 4 bases, with 8 bases sitting between them. The CDR3 consists of 14 residues. Together with reference TRBV11-2 and TRBJ2-3, the CDR3 gives the full variable domain: EAGVAQSPRYKIIEKRQSVAFWCNPISGHATLYWYQQILGQGPKLLIQFQNNGVVDDSQLPKDRFSAERLKGVDSTLKIQPAKLEDSAVYLCASSLEGIADTQYFGPGTRLTVL.

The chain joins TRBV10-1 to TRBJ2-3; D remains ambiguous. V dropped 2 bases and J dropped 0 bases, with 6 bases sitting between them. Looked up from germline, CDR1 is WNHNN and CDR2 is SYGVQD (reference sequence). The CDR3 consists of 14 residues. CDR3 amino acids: CASSEDGSTDTQYF. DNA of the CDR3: TGCGCCAGCAGTGAGGACGGGAGCACAGATACGCAGTATTTT.

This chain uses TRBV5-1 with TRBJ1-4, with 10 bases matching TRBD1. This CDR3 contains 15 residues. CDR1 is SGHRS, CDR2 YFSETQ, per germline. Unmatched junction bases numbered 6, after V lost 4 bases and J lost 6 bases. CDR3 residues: CASSLGGQGYEKLFF. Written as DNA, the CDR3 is TGCGCCAGCAGCCTGGGGGGACAGGGGTATGAAAAACTGTTTTTT. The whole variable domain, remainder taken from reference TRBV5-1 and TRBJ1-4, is KAGVTQTPRYLIKTRGQQVTLSCSPISGHRSVSWYQQTPGQGLQFLFEYFSETQRNKGNFPGRFSGRQFSNSRSEMNVSTLELGDSALYLCASSLGGQGYEKLFFGSGTQLSVL.

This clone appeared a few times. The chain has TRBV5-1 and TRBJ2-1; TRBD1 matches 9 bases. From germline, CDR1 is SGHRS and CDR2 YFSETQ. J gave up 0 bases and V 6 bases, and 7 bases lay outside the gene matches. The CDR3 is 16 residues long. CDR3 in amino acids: CASIGQGLGSYNEQFF. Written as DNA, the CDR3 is TGCGCCAGCATCGGACAGGGGTTGGGCTCCTACAATGAGCAGTTCTTC.

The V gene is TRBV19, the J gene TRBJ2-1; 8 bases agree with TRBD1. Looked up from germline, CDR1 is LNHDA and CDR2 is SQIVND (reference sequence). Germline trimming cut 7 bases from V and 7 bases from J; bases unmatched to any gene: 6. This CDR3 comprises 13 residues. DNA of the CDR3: TGTGCCAGTATCGCAGGGGGCAGGAATGAGCAGTTCTTC. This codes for CASIAGGRNEQFF.

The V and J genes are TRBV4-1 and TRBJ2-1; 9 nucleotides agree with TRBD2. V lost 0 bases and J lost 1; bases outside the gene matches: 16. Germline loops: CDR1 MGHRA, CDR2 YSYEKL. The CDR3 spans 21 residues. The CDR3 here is CASSQDLGGRANLKSYNEQFF. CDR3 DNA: TGCGCCAGCAGCCAAGATCTCGGCGGGAGGGCCAATCTTAAATCCTACAATGAGCAGTTCTTC.

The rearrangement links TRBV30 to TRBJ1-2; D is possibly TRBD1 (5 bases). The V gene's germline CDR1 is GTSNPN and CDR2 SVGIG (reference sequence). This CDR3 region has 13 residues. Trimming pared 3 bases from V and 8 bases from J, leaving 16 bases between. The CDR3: CAWRVGDRVGYTF. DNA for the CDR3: TGTGCCTGGAGAGTGGGGGATCGAGTAGGCTACACCTTC.

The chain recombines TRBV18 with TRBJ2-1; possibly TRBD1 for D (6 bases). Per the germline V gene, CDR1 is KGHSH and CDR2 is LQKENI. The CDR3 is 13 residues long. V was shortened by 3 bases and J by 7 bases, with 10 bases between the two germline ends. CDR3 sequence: CASSPVTGNEQFF. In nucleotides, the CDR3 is TGTGCCAGCTCACCTGTAACAGGGAATGAGCAGTTCTTC.

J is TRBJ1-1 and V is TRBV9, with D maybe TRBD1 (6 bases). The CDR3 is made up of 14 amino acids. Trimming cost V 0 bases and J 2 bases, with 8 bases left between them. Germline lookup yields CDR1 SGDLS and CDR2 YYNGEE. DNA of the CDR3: TGTGCCAGCAGCGTAGGGGGGGCCAACACTGAAGCTTTCTTT. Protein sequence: CASSVGGANTEAFF.

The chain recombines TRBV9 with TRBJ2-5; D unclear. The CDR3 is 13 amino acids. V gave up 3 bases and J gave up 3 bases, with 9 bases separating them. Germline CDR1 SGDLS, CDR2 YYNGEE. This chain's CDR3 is CASSGTSKETQYF. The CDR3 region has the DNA TGTGCCAGCAGCGGGACGTCGAAAGAGACCCAGTACTTC.

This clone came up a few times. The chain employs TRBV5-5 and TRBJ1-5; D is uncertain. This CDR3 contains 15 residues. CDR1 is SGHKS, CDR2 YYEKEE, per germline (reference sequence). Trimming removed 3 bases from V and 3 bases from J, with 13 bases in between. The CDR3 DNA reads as TGTGCCAGCAGCTCCATTGGTCCGTCCAATCAGCCCCAGCATTTT. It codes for CASSSIGPSNQPQHF.

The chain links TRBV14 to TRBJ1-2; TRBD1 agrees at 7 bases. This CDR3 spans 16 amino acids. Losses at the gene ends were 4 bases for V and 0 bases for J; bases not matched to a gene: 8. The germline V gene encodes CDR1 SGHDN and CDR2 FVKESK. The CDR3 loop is CASSPPGTESNYGYTF. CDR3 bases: TGTGCCAGCAGCCCACCCGGGACAGAGTCTAACTATGGCTACACCTTC. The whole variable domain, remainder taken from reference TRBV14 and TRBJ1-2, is EAGVTQFPSHSVIEKGQTVTLRCDPISGHDNLYWYRRVMGKEIKFLLHFVKESKQDESGMPNNRFLAERTGGTYSTLKVQPAELEDSGVYFCASSPPGTESNYGYTFGSGTRLTVV.

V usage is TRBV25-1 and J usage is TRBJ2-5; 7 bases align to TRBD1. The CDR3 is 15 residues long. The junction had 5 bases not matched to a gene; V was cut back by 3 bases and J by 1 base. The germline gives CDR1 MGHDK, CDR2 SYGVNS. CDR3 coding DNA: TGTGCCAGCAGTGACACAGGGGCTACCCAAGAGACCCAGTACTTC. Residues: CASSDTGATQETQYF.

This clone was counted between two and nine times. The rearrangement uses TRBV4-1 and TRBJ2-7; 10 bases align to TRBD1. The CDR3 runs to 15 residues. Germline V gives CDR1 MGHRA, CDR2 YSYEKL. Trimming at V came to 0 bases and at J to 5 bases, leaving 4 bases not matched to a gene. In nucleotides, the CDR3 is TGCGCCAGCAGCCAAGATCTAGGACAGGGGGACGAGCAGTACTTC. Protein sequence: CASSQDLGQGDEQYF.